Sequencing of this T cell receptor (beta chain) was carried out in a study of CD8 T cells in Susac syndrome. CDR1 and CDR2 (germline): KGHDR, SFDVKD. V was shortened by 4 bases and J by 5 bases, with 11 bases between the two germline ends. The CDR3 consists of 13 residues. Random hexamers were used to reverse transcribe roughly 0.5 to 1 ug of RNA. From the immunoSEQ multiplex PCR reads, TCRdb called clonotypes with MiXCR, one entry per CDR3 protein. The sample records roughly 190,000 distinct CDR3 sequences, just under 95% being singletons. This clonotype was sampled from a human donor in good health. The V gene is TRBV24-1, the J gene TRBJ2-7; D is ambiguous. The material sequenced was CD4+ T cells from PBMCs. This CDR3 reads CATSEDHFHEQYF. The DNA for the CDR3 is TGTGCCACCAGTGAGGATCACTTCCACGAGCAGTACTTC.